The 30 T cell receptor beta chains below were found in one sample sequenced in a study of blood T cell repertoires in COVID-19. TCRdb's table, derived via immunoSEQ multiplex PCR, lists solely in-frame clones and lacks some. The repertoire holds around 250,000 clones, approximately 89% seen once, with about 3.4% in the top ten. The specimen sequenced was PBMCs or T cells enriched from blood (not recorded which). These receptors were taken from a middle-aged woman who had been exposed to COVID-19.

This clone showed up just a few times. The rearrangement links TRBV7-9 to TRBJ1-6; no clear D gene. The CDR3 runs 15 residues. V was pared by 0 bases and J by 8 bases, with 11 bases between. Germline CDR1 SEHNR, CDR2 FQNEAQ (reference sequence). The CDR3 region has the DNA TGTGCCAGCAGCTTAGCTACCGGGAGCTATTCACCCCTCCACTTT. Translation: CASSLATGSYSPLHF.

CDR3 loop: CASSQGGTGYGYTF. The CDR3 nucleotides are TGTGCCAGCAGCCAAGGAGGGACAGGCTATGGCTACACCTTC. This chain links TRBV14 with TRBJ1-2, with TRBD1 identical over 8 bases. Trimming took 1 base from V and 4 from J; bases not matched to a gene: 2. The CDR3 spans 14 residues. Germline V CDR1 and CDR2: SGHDN, FVKESK.

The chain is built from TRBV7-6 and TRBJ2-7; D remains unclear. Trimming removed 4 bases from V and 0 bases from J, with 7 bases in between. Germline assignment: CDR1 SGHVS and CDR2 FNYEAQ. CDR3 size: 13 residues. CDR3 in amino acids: CASSSQASYEQYF. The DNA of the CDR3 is TGTGCCAGCAGCTCGCAAGCCTCCTACGAGCAGTACTTC.

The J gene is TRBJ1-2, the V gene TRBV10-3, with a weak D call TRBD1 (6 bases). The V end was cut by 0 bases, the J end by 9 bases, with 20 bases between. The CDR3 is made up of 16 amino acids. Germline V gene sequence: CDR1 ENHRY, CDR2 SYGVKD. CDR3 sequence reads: CAISESAGQISLRYTF. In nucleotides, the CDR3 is TGTGCCATCAGTGAGTCTGCTGGACAGATCTCTCTGCGCTACACCTTC.

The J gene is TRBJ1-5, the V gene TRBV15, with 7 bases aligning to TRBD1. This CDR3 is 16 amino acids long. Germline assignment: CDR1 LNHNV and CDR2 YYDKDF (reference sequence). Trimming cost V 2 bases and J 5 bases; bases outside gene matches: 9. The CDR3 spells CATSRPRGQGDQPQHF. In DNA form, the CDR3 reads TGTGCCACCAGCAGACCCAGAGGCCAGGGGGATCAGCCCCAGCATTTT.

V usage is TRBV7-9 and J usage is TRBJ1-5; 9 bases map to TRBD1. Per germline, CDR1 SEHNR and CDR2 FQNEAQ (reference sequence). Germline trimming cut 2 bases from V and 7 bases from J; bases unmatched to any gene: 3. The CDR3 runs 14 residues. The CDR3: CASSLTGGPQPQHF. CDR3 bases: TGTGCCAGCAGCTTAACAGGGGGCCCCCAGCCCCAGCATTTT.

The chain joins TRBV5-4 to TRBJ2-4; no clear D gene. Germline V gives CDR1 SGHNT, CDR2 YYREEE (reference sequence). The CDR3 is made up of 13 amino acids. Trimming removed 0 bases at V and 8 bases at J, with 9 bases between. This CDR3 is CASSLDARDIQYF. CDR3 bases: TGTGCCAGCAGCTTGGACGCTAGAGACATTCAGTACTTC.

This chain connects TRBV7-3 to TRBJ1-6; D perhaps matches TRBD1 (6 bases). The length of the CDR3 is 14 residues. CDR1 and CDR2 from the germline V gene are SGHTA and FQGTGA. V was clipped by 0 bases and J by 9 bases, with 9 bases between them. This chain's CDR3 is CASSLTGGGSPLHF. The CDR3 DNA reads TGTGCCAGCAGCTTAACAGGGGGGGGTTCACCCCTCCACTTT.

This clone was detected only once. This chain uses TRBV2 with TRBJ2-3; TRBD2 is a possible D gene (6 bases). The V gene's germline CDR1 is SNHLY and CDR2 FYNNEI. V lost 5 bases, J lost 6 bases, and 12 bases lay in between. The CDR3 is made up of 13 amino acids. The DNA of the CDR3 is TGTGCCAGCAGTCAACGGGAGAACGATACGCAGTATTTT. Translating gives CASSQRENDTQYF.

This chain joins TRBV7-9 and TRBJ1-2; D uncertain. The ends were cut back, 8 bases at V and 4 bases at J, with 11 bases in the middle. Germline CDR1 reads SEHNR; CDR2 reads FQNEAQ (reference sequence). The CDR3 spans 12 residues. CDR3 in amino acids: CASRGDAYGYTF. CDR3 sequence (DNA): TGTGCCAGCCGCGGCGACGCCTATGGCTACACCTTC. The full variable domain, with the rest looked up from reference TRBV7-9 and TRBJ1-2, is DTGVSQNPRHKITKRGQNVTFRCDPISEHNRLYWYRQTLGQGPEFLTYFQNEAQLEKSRLLSDRFSAERPKGSFSTLEIQRTEQGDSAMYLCASRGDAYGYTFGSGTRLTVV.

The CDR3 sequence is CASSLSLTQKPYGYTF. In nucleotides, the CDR3 is TGTGCCAGCAGTTTATCCCTGACACAGAAACCCTATGGCTACACCTTC. V gene TRBV27 combines with J gene TRBJ1-2; D not certain. This CDR3 comprises 16 residues. CDR1 is MNHEY, CDR2 SMNVEV, per germline (reference sequence). Trimming cost V 0 bases and J 4 bases, with 15 bases left between them.

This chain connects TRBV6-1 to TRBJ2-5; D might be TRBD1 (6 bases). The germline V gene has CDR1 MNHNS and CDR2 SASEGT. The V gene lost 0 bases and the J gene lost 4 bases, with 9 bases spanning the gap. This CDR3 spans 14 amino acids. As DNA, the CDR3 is TGTGCCAGCAGTGAAGCGCAGGGGCGAGAGACCCAGTACTTC. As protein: CASSEAQGRETQYF.

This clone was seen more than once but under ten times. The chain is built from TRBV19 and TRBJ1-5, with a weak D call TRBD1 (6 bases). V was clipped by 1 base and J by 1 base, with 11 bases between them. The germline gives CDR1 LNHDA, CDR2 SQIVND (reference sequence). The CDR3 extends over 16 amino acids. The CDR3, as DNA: TGTGCCAGTAGTATAGCCGACCAGGGGAGCAATCAGCCCCAGCATTTT. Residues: CASSIADQGSNQPQHF.

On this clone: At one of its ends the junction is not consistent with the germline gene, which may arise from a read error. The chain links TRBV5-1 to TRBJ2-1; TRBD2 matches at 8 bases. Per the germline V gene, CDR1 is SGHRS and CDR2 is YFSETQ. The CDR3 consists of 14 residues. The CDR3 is CASQRESSYNEQFF. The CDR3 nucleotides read TGTGCCAGCCAGCGGGAGAGCTCCTACAATGAGCAGTTCTTC.

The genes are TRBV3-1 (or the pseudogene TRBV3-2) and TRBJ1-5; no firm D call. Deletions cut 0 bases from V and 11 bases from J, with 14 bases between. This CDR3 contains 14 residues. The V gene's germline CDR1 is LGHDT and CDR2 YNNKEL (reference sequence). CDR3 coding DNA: TGTGCCAGCAGCCAAGATGTCGAGGTCGGGGCCCAGCATTTT. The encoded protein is CASSQDVEVGAQHF.

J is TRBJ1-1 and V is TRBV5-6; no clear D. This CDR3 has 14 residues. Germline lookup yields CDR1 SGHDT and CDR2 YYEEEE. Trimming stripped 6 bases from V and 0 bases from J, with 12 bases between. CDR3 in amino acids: CASTQNGLNTEAFF. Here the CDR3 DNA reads TGTGCCAGCACCCAAAATGGGCTGAACACTGAAGCTTTCTTT.

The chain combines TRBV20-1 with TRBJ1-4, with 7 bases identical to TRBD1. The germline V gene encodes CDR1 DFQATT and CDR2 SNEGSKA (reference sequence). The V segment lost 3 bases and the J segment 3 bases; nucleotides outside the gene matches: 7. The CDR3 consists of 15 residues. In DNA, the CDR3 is TGCAGTGCTAGTATTTTAGGGGGCTCTAATGAAAAACTGTTTTTT. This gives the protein CSASILGGSNEKLFF.

DNA of the CDR3: TGTGCCATCAGTGCTGGACAGGGGCCCTACGAGCAGTACTTC. Translating gives CAISAGQGPYEQYF. The rearrangement links TRBV10-3 to TRBJ2-7; TRBD1 aligns across 9 bases. J was trimmed by 2 bases and V by 4 bases; bases with no gene match: 3. This CDR3 contains 14 residues. Germline CDR1 and CDR2: ENHRY and SYGVKD.

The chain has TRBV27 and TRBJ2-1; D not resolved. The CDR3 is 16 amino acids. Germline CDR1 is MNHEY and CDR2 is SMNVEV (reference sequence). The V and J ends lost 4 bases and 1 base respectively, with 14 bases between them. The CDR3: CASSSPARRSYNEQFF. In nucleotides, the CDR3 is TGTGCCAGCAGTTCCCCGGCTAGAAGGTCCTACAATGAGCAGTTCTTC.

CDR3 sequence reads: CASSLAGGQETQYF. DNA of the CDR3: TGTGCCAGCAGTTTAGCGGGGGGGCAAGAGACCCAGTACTTC. The V call is TRBV6-5, the J call TRBJ2-5; 11 bases match TRBD2. J lost 2 bases, V lost 4 bases, and 0 bases had no gene match. The CDR3 has 14 residues. Looked up from germline, CDR1 is MNHEY and CDR2 is SVGAGI.

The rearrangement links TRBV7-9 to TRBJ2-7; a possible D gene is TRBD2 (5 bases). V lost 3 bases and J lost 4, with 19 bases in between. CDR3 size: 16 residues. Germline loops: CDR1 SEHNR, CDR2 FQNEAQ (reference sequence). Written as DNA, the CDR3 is TGTGCCAGCAGCTTTCTAAGCGGAATCCCCCCATACGAGCAGTACTTC. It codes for CASSFLSGIPPYEQYF.

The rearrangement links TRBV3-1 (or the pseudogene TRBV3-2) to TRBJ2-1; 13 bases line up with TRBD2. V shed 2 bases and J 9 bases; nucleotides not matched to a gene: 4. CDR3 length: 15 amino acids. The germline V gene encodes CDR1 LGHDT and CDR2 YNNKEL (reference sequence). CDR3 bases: TGTGCCAGCAGCCAAAGGGGACTAGCGGGATTTGAGCAGTTCTTC. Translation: CASSQRGLAGFEQFF.

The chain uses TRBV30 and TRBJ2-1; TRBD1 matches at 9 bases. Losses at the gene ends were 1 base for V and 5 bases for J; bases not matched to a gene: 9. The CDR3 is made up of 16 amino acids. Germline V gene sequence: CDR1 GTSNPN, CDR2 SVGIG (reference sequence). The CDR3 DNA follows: TGTGCCTGGAGTGCCATGGGGACAGGGACCGACAATGAGCAGTTCTTC. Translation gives CAWSAMGTGTDNEQFF. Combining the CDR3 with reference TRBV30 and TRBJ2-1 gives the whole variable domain SQTIHQWPATLVQPVGSPLSLECTVEGTSNPNLYWYRQAAGRGLQLLFYSVGIGQISSEVPQNLSASRPQDRQFILSSKKLLLSDSGFYLCAWSAMGTGTDNEQFFGPGTRLTVL.

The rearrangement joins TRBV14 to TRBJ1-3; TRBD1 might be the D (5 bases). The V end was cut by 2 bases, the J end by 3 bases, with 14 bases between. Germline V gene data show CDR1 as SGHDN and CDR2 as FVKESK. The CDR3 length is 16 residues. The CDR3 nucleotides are TGTGCCAGCAGCCAAAGGAACGGGCAGGGTGGAAACACCATATATTTT. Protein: CASSQRNGQGGNTIYF.

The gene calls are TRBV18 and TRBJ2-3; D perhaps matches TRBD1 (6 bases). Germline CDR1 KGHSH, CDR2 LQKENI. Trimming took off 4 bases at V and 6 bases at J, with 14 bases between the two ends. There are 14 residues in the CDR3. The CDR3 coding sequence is TGTGCCAGCTCACAAACCCGGGACACCGATACGCAGTATTTT. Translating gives CASSQTRDTDTQYF.

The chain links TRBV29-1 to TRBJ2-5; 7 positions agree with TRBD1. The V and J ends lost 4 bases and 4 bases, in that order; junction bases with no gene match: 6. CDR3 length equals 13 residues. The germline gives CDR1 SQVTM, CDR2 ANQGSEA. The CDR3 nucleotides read TGCAGCGTTGGACAGGGAGCCCGAGAGACCCAGTACTTC. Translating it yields CSVGQGARETQYF.

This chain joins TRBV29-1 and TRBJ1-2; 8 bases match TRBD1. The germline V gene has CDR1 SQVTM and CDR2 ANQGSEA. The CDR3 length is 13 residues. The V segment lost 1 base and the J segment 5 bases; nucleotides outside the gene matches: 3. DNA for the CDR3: TGCAGCGTTGAAGGACGGACAGGGTATGGCTACACCTTC. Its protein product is CSVEGRTGYGYTF.

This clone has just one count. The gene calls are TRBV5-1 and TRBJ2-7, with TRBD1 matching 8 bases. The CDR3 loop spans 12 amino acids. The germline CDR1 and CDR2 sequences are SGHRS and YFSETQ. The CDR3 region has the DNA TGTGCCAGCAGCTTCGACAGGGGAAGGCAGTACGTC. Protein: CASSFDRGRQYV.

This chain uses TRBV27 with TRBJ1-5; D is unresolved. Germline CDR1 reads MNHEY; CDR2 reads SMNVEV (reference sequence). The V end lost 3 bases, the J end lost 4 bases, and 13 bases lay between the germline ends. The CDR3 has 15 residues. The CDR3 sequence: CASSFGGRPNQPQHF. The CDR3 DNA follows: TGTGCCAGCAGTTTCGGAGGACGCCCAAATCAGCCCCAGCATTTT.

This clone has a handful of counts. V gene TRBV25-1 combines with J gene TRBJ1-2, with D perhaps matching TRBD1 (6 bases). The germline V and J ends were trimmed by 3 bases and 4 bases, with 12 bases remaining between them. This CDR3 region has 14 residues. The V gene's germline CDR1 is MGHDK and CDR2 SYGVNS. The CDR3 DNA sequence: TGTGCCAGCAGTGAGGGTGACAGGACCTATGGCTACACCTTC. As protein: CASSEGDRTYGYTF.